Listed below are T cell receptor beta chains from one sample, sequenced in a study of identical twins. TCRdb itself ran the 5' RACE reads through MiXCR, one entry per CDR3 protein. The sample lists approximately 890,000 distinct CDR3 sequences, approximately 13% occurring once. These data were also reused for a study on yellow fever vaccine responses in identical twins.

Sequencing input: PBMCs. These receptors were taken from a woman aged 18 to 35 in good health. The CDR3 runs from the conserved cysteine through the conserved F or W. The D gene is left open where the match is weak. The size field is filled for only some rows; it gives once, few, many or a size class.

v_gene	abundance	j_gene	d_gene	CDR3nt	CDR3aa
TRBV19	few	TRBJ1-2	.	TGTGCCTCCCACAGGGTTGACTATGGCTACACCTTC	CASHRVDYGYTF
TRBV29-1	many	TRBJ2-1	TRBD1	TGCAGCGTACGGACAGGGGCCTACAATGAGCAGTTCTTC	CSVRTGAYNEQFF
TRBV28	few	TRBJ2-5	TRBD2	TGTGCCAGCAGTTCCTCTACTAGCGGGATGAGGGAGACCCAGTACTTC	CASSSSTSGMRETQYF
TRBV20-1	.	TRBJ1-1	.	TGCAGTGGGGGGGGGTCGAACACTGAAGCTTTCTTT	CSGGGSNTEAFF
TRBV5-1	few	TRBJ2-5	.	TGCGCCAGCAGCTTGGTAGGACAACTATCAGAGACCCAGTACTTC	CASSLVGQLSETQYF
TRBV2	.	TRBJ2-1	TRBD1	TGTGCCAGCAGCCATTTCTCCGGGACAGGGCAATACAATGAGCAGTTCTTC	CASSHFSGTGQYNEQFF
TRBV2	few	TRBJ2-1	TRBD2	TGTGCCAGCAGTGATATAGCGGGAGGGCCCCATGAGCAGTTCTTC	CASSDIAGGPHEQFF
TRBV3-1	few	TRBJ2-3	.	TGTGCCAGCAGCCAAAACGGCGGGCCCTCTAATACGCAGTATTTT	CASSQNGGPSNTQYF
TRBV7-2	.	TRBJ2-1	TRBD1	TGTGCCAGCAGCTTCCAGACAGGGGGCAGTTACAATGAGCAGTTCTTC	CASSFQTGGSYNEQFF
TRBV7-9	.	TRBJ1-6	.	TGTGCCAGCAGCTTAGACGGGCCCCTCCACTTT	CASSLDGPLHF
TRBV9	many	TRBJ2-7	TRBD2	TGTGCCAGCAGCATCCGCGGGACTAGCGGGGATGAGCAGTACTTC	CASSIRGTSGDEQYF
TRBV7-9	.	TRBJ2-1	.	TGTGCCAGCAGCTCCATAGTGGGGGCGAACAATGAGCAGTTCTTC	CASSSIVGANNEQFF
TRBV12-3/TRBV12-4	.	TRBJ2-1	TRBD2	TGTGCCAGCAGTCCAGGACTAGCGGGAGCGTTTTTCGATGAGCAGTTCTTC	CASSPGLAGAFFDEQFF
TRBV6-5	few	TRBJ2-1	.	TGTGCCAGCAGTTACGGGGGGCAGTACAATGAGCAGTTCTTC	CASSYGGQYNEQFF
TRBV29-1	.	TRBJ2-2	TRBD1	TGCAGCGTTGGGGACAGGGTGTTTGACACCGGGGAGCTGTTTTTT	CSVGDRVFDTGELFF
TRBV20-1	.	TRBJ2-1	.	TGCAGTGCTAGAGATTCAGGAACTAACTACAATGAGCAGTTCTTC	CSARDSGTNYNEQFF
TRBV4-1	.	TRBJ2-3	TRBD1	TGCGCCAGCAGCCAAGGGTACAGGGGAACAGATACGCAGTATTTT	CASSQGYRGTDTQYF
TRBV6-5	.	TRBJ1-1	.	TGTGCCAGCAGTTTGGCACAGGGTTTCACTGAAGCTTTCTTT	CASSLAQGFTEAFF
TRBV25-1	many	TRBJ2-3	TRBD2	TGTGCCAGCAGTCCACCACTAGCGGGGGGGCCTAGTCCAGATACGCAGTATTTT	CASSPPLAGGPSPDTQYF
TRBV12-3/TRBV12-4	.	TRBJ2-2	.	TGTGCCAGCAGTTTCGGCGGAGTCACCGGGGAGCTGTTTTTT	CASSFGGVTGELFF
TRBV10-3	few	TRBJ2-1	TRBD2	TGTGCCATCAGGACTAGCGGGAGAAGCGGGCACAATGAGCAGTTCTTC	CAIRTSGRSGHNEQFF
TRBV6-1	few	TRBJ2-3	TRBD2	TGTGCCAGCAGTGTAGCTAGCGGTCTTAGCACAGATACGCAGTATTTT	CASSVASGLSTDTQYF
TRBV10-3	few	TRBJ1-4	TRBD1	TGTGCCATCAGTGAGGGGGTCAACAGGGGTAGGGAAAAACTGTTTTTT	CAISEGVNRGREKLFF
TRBV3-1	.	TRBJ1-2	TRBD1	TGTGCCAGCAGCCAATCCGGGACAGGGACCCACCATGGCTACACCTTC	CASSQSGTGTHHGYTF
TRBV20-1	many	TRBJ1-1	TRBD1	TGCAGTGCCCAAGAGGACAGGGTTACTGAAGCTTTCTTT	CSAQEDRVTEAFF
TRBV4-1	many	TRBJ2-1	TRBD2	TGCGCCAGCAGCCACATCACTAGCGGGGCGAAGTACAATGAGCAGTTCTTC	CASSHITSGAKYNEQFF
TRBV7-6	few	TRBJ2-7	TRBD1	TGTGCCAGCAGCTCACGGACAGGGTTATACGAGCAGTACTTC	CASSSRTGLYEQYF
TRBV6-6	.	TRBJ2-1	TRBD1	TGTGCCAGCAGTTACTTGTTCGGGACAGAACAGTTCTTC	CASSYLFGTEQFF
TRBV28	.	TRBJ1-5	.	TGTGCCAGCAGGTTGACAGCTGGGGTGCCCCAGCATTTT	CASRLTAGVPQHF
TRBV6-1	few	TRBJ2-3	.	TGTGCCACCGGCAGACCATTCATTGATACGCAGTATTTT	CATGRPFIDTQYF
TRBV12-3/TRBV12-4	few	TRBJ1-5	TRBD1	TGTGCCAGCAGTTTAAGGGGGCCAAATCAGCCCCAGCATTTT	CASSLRGPNQPQHF
TRBV19	.	TRBJ1-4	.	TGTGCCAGTAGCCGGATAGGGGCTAATGAAAAACTGTTTTTT	CASSRIGANEKLFF
TRBV29-1	.	TRBJ1-2	.	TGCAGCGTTGAATCGGTGGGGGCTGCCGAACCCGCCGGCTACACCTTC	CSVESVGAAEPAGYTF
TRBV2	.	TRBJ2-5	.	TGTGCCAGCAGAACCGACCACGGCGGGGAGACCCAGTACTTC	CASRTDHGGETQYF
TRBV6-5	.	TRBJ2-1	.	TGTGCCAGCAGTTACCAGGACAGTTACAATGAGCAGTTCTTC	CASSYQDSYNEQFF
TRBV29-1	.	TRBJ2-1	TRBD2	TGCAGCGGGAGGACTAGCGGGGGGCTCTCCTACAATGAGCAGTTCTTC	CSGRTSGGLSYNEQFF
TRBV7-8	.	TRBJ2-2	.	TGTGCCAGCAGCTTAAGGCAGGGGTTGAACGGGGAGCTGTTTTTT	CASSLRQGLNGELFF
TRBV24-1	.	TRBJ2-2	.	TGTGCCACCAGTGACCCGGGGACGCCAGGAAACACCGGGGAGCTGTTTTTT	CATSDPGTPGNTGELFF
TRBV18	.	TRBJ2-2	.	TGTGCCAGCTCACCAACCCTACCGGGACTGAGGACCGGGGAGCTGTTTTTT	CASSPTLPGLRTGELFF
TRBV5-1	many	TRBJ1-5	.	TGCGCCAGCAGCTTGGAGGGACGGGTCAATCAGCCCCAGCATTTT	CASSLEGRVNQPQHF
TRBV6-1	few	TRBJ1-2	.	TGTGCCAGCCGGGGCCGGGAGTTGAGAAACTATGGCTACACCTTC	CASRGRELRNYGYTF
TRBV5-1	many	TRBJ2-5	.	TGCGCCAGCAGGTGGGCTCAAGAGACCCAGTACTTC	CASRWAQETQYF
TRBV15	.	TRBJ2-5	.	TGTGCCACCGAAGGGGGGGAGCTAGAGACCCAGTACTTC	CATEGGELETQYF
TRBV6-4	.	TRBJ1-1	.	TGTGCCAGCAGTAGCACGGTGGACACTGAAGCTTTCTTT	CASSSTVDTEAFF
TRBV20-1	many	TRBJ1-2	.	TGCAGTGCTAGAGATAACTATGGCTACACCTTC	CSARDNYGYTF
TRBV28	few	TRBJ2-1	.	TGTGCCAGCAGTTTAGGGACCCCCGGGACATATGGAATCGGCAATGAGCAGTTCTTC	CASSLGTPGTYGIGNEQFF
TRBV6-5	many	TRBJ1-4	.	TGTGCCAGCTGGGCAGTAGGGGAAAAACTGTTTTTT	CASWAVGEKLFF
TRBV20-1	.	TRBJ1-6	TRBD1	TGCAGTGCTAGGGGGACAGGCCCATTTGATGGTTCACCCCTCCACTTT	CSARGTGPFDGSPLHF
TRBV6-1	.	TRBJ1-5	.	TGTGCCAGCAGCCCCCAGGGAATTAGCAATCAGCCCCAGCATTTT	CASSPQGISNQPQHF
TRBV7-9	.	TRBJ2-1	TRBD2	TGTGCCAGCAGCCCGGGGGGGCGAACCAATGAGCAGTTCTTC	CASSPGGRTNEQFF
TRBV19	.	TRBJ1-2	.	TGTGCCAGTAGTATTTCTAATCCCGGGAAGGTGTCTGGCTACACCTTC	CASSISNPGKVSGYTF
TRBV5-1	many	TRBJ2-3	.	TGCGCCAGCAGCTTGGTCGTCGGGGACCCTACAGATACGCAGTATTTT	CASSLVVGDPTDTQYF
TRBV28	.	TRBJ2-1	.	TGTGCCAGCAGTACTAATGACGAGATTTCGAAGGTAGTGAAGGGTGAGCAGTTCTTC	CASSTNDEISKVVKGEQFF
TRBV6-8	.	TRBJ2-7	.	TGTGCCAGCAGGATCCGGGACGGCCGTAAGGAGCAGTACTTC	CASRIRDGRKEQYF
TRBV3-1	.	TRBJ1-4	TRBD1	TGTGCCTGCAGCCAAGCGGGACAGGGTAATGAAAAACTGTTTTTT	CACSQAGQGNEKLFF
TRBV5-1	.	TRBJ2-3	.	TGCGCCAGCAGCTTGGCCGTAGACACTAGCACAGATACGCAGTATTTT	CASSLAVDTSTDTQYF
TRBV20-1	few	TRBJ1-1	TRBD1	TGCAGTGCACCGGGACAGGGCGCTGAAGCTTTCTTT	CSAPGQGAEAFF
TRBV20-1	.	TRBJ2-1	TRBD1	TGCAGTGCCAGTGACAGGGGGCGAAGCAATGAGCAGTTCTTC	CSASDRGRSNEQFF
TRBV11-2	.	TRBJ2-3	TRBD1	TGTGCCAGCAGCCTAAAGGGACAGGGTTCGGCAGATACGCAGTATTTT	CASSLKGQGSADTQYF
TRBV6-5	many	TRBJ2-5	.	TGTGCCAGCAGTTCTACTAGTTACGAGACCCAGTACTTC	CASSSTSYETQYF